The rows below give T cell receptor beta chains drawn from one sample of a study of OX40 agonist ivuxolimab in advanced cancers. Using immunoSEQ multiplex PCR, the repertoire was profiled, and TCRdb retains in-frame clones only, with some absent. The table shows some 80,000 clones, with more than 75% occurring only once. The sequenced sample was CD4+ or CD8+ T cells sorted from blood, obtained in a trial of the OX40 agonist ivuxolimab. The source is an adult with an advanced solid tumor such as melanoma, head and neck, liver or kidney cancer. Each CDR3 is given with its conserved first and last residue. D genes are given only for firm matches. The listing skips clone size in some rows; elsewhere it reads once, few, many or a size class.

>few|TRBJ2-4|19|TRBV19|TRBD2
CASSKAGRGGGTAKNIQYF
TGTGCCAGTAGTAAGGCTGGTCGTGGGGGAGGGACTGCCAAAAACATTCAGTACTTC
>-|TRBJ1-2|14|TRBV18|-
CASSPQLADYGYTF
TGTGCCAGCTCACCACAATTAGCAGACTATGGCTACACCTTC
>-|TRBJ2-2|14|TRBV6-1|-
CASTQMVGTGELFF
TGTGCCAGCACCCAAATGGTCGGCACCGGGGAGCTGTTTTTT
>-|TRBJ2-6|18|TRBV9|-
CASSANTRGVSGANVLTF
TGTGCCAGCAGCGCTAACACTAGGGGGGTAAGCGGGGCCAACGTCCTGACTTTC
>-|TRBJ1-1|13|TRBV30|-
CAWNPGENTEAFF
TGTGCCTGGAACCCCGGGGAGAACACTGAAGCTTTCTTT
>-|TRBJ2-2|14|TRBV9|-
CASSVAQQTGELFF
TGTGCCAGCAGCGTAGCCCAGCAGACCGGGGAGCTGTTTTTT
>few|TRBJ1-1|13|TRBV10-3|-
CAISEFRGVEAFF
TGTGCCATCAGTGAATTTAGGGGAGTTGAAGCTTTCTTT
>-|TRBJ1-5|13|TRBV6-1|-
CASSKDGNQPQHF
TGTGCCAGCAGCAAAGATGGCAATCAGCCCCAGCATTTT
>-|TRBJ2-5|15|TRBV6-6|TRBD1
CASSRWDREAETQYF
TGTGCCAGCAGCCGCTGGGACAGGGAGGCAGAGACCCAGTACTTC
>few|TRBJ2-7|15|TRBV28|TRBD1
CASSLNRQGSYEQYF
TGTGCCAGCAGTTTAAACCGACAGGGTTCCTACGAGCAGTACTTC
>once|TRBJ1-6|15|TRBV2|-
CASGDGRAYNSPLHF
TGTGCCTCAGGGGACGGGAGAGCCTATAATTCACCCCTCCACTTT
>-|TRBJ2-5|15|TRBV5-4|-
CASSLRGLAKETQYF
TGTGCCAGCAGCTTGCGGGGGCTAGCGAAAGAGACCCAGTACTTC
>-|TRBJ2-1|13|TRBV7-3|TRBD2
CASSRSGRDEQFF
TGTGCCAGCAGCCGAAGCGGGAGGGATGAGCAGTTCTTC
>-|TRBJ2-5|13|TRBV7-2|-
CASSLSRVETQYF
TGTGCCAGCAGCTTGTCCAGGGTGGAGACCCAGTACTTC
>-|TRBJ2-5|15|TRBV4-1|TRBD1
CASSRGQGDEETQYF
TGCGCCAGCAGCCGAGGACAGGGCGATGAAGAGACCCAGTACTTC
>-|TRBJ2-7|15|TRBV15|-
CATSSLGTGSYEQYF
TGTGCCACCAGCAGTTTAGGGACGGGCTCCTACGAGCAGTACTTC